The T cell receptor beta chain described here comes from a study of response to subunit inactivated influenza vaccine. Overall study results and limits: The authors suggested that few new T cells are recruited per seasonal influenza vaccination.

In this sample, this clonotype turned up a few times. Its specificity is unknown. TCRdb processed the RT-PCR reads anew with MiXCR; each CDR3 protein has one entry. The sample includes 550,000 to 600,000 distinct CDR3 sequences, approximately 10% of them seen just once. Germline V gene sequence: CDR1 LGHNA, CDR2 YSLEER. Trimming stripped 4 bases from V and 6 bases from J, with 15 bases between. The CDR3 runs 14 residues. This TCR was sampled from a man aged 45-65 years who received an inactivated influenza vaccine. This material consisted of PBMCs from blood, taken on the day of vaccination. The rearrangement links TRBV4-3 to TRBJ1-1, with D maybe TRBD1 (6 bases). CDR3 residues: CASSRGRGAPEAFF. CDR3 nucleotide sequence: TGCGCCAGCAGCCGAGGGAGGGGGGCCCCTGAAGCTTTCTTT.